The next 22 T cell receptor beta chains were all read from a single sample in a study of technical replicates of blood from a handful of donors. Profiled with immunoSEQ multiplex PCR; TCRdb holds only in-frame clones, not every one. The data show approximately 77,000 clones, 90% to 95% seen once. The sample taken for sequencing was T cells isolated from PBMCs. These TCRs come from a human donor in good health.

The genes are TRBV11-2 and TRBJ2-3; the match to TRBD1 covers 8 bases. This CDR3 spans 13 amino acids. Germline values: CDR1 SGHAT, CDR2 FQNNGV. Trimming removed 5 bases from V and 9 bases from J; junction bases left unmatched: 7. DNA for the CDR3: TGTGCCAGCAGCCCAAGTCGACAGGGGACGCAGTATTTT. Amino acid sequence: CASSPSRQGTQYF.

This chain uses TRBV28 with TRBJ2-7; 9 nucleotides agree with TRBD1. The V gene end was trimmed by 4 bases and the J gene end by 7 bases; junction bases not matched to a gene: 14. The germline gives CDR1 MDHEN, CDR2 SYDVKM. The CDR3 runs 16 residues. DNA for the CDR3: TGTGCCAGCAGTTCATGGGCAGGGACAGGGTTGGAAGAGCAGTACTTC. This codes for CASSSWAGTGLEEQYF. Full variable domain (missing parts from reference TRBV28 and TRBJ2-7): DVKVTQSSRYLVKRTGEKVFLECVQDMDHENMFWYRQDPGLGLRLIYFSYDVKMKEKGDIPEGYSVSREKKERFSLILESASTNQTSMYLCASSSWAGTGLEEQYFGPGTRLTVT.

This clone was recorded once. The genes are TRBV28 and TRBJ1-5; no clear D gene. V lost 8 bases and J 3 bases, leaving 14 bases between the germline ends. The CDR3 spans 14 residues. The germline V gene has CDR1 MDHEN and CDR2 SYDVKM. The CDR3 DNA sequence: TGTGCCAGCTCCTTGTTCACACCCAATCAGCCCCAGCATTTT. Protein product: CASSLFTPNQPQHF.

This chain links TRBV28 with TRBJ2-7, with D perhaps matching TRBD1 (6 bases). The V gene's germline CDR1 is MDHEN and CDR2 SYDVKM. Trimming pared 2 bases from V and 6 bases from J, leaving 17 bases between. The CDR3 loop spans 15 amino acids. CDR3 loop: CASSLRPGEQREQYF. CDR3 nucleotide sequence: TGTGCCAGCAGTTTAAGGCCAGGGGAACAACGCGAGCAGTACTTC.

The chain has TRBV9 and TRBJ1-2; tentative D call: TRBD1 (5 bases). V dropped 3 bases and J dropped 3 bases, with 15 bases sitting between them. This CDR3 is 15 amino acids long. CDR1 is SGDLS and CDR2 is YYNGEE in the germline V gene. The CDR3 DNA sequence: TGTGCCAGCAGCGCGAGGGGAGGGGTTCACTATGGCTACACCTTC. This gives the protein CASSARGGVHYGYTF.

The chain joins TRBV19 to TRBJ1-1, with D unclear. Germline CDR1 reads LNHDA; CDR2 reads SQIVND (reference sequence). The ends were cut back, 6 bases at V and 0 bases at J, with 14 bases in the middle. The length of the CDR3 is 15 residues. Written as DNA, the CDR3 is TGTGCCAGTAGAACCCAGGTATCAGTGAACACTGAAGCTTTCTTT. This encodes CASRTQVSVNTEAFF. The full variable domain, rest sourced from reference TRBV19 and TRBJ1-1, is DGGITQSPKYLFRKEGQNVTLSCEQNLNHDAMYWYRQDPGQGLRLIYYSQIVNDFQKGDIAEGYSVSREKKESFPLTVTSAQKNPTAFYLCASRTQVSVNTEAFFGQGTRLTVV.

The J gene is TRBJ2-1, the V gene TRBV12-5; TRBD2 agrees at 11 bases. Germline trimming cut 0 bases from V and 9 bases from J; bases unmatched to any gene: 7. Germline V lookup: CDR1 LGHNT, CDR2 FRNRAP. The CDR3 totals 16 residues. CDR3 protein: CASGLVFGLAGSEQFF. The CDR3 DNA is TGTGCTAGTGGTTTGGTATTTGGACTAGCGGGTAGTGAGCAGTTCTTC. Filled out from reference TRBV12-5 and TRBJ2-1, the complete variable domain reads DARVTQTPRHKVTEMGQEVTMRCQPILGHNTVFWYRQTMMQGLELLAYFRNRAPLDDSGMPKDRFSAEMPDATLATLKIQPSEPRDSAVYFCASGLVFGLAGSEQFFGPGTRLTVL.

The chain carries TRBV9 and TRBJ1-3; possible D gene TRBD1, 5 bases. The CDR3 loop spans 17 amino acids. Trimming pared 0 bases from V and 0 bases from J, leaving 13 bases between. Germline CDR1 reads SGDLS; CDR2 reads YYNGEE. Written as DNA, the CDR3 is TGTGCCAGCAGCGTAGGAGGAGGGACCCTCTCTGGAAACACCATATATTTT. It is translated as CASSVGGGTLSGNTIYF.

This clone was seen once. This CDR3 is missing its conserved last phenylalanine or tryptophan, likely due to a read error. It is unclear where the CDR3 begins or ends on the DNA, so no DNA is shown, and the CDR3 is as TCRdb lists it. The CDR3: CASSQAGTVDI. The chain links TRBV4-1 to TRBJ2-3; TRBD2, the table's D call, was not compared with the DNA. The CDR3 numbers 11 amino acids, ends counted. The germline CDR1 and CDR2 sequences are MGHRA and YSYEKL.

This clone was seen a single time. The chain carries TRBV7-2 and TRBJ2-7; TRBD2 might be the D (6 bases). The CDR3 extends over 13 amino acids. CDR1 and CDR2 from the germline V gene are SGHTA and FQGNSA. V was cut by 5 bases and J by 2 bases, with 10 bases left in between. The CDR3 bases are TGTGCCAGCAGCCGCGGCGGGGCCTACGAGCAGTACTTC. Its translation: CASSRGGAYEQYF. The full variable domain, with the rest looked up from reference TRBV7-2 and TRBJ2-7, is GAGVSQSPSNKVTEKGKDVELRCDPISGHTALYWYRQSLGQGLEFLIYFQGNSAPDKSGLPSDRFSAERTGGSVSTLTIQRTQQEDSAVYLCASSRGGAYEQYFGPGTRLTVT.

The rearrangement joins TRBV2 to TRBJ2-1; TRBD2 matches at 8 bases. Germline assignment: CDR1 SNHLY and CDR2 FYNNEI. The CDR3 runs 14 residues. V was pared by 8 bases and J by 8 bases, with 11 bases of the junction left unmatched. CDR3 DNA: TGTGCCAGCCTCCCGGGACTAGGCATTTATGAGCAGTTCTTC. This sequence encodes CASLPGLGIYEQFF.

The V gene is TRBV15, the J gene TRBJ2-7; 9 positions match TRBD1. This CDR3 is built from 15 residues. V gave up 3 bases and J gave up 4 bases; unmatched junction bases: 7. Per the germline V gene, CDR1 is LNHNV and CDR2 is YYDKDF (reference sequence). CDR3 loop: CATSREDRGGYEQYF. The CDR3 bases are TGTGCCACCAGCAGGGAGGACAGGGGAGGTTACGAGCAGTACTTC.

The chain carries TRBV19 and TRBJ1-2; the D gene is possibly TRBD1 (6 bases). Germline V gene data show CDR1 as LNHDA and CDR2 as SQIVND (reference sequence). Trimming pared 4 bases from V and 5 bases from J, leaving 17 bases between. The CDR3 spans 15 residues. The CDR3 bases are TGTGCCAGTAGTACCCTTGGGGGGGCCTGGTATGGCTACACCTTC. Protein sequence: CASSTLGGAWYGYTF.

This chain joins TRBV5-1 and TRBJ2-7, with TRBD2 as a possible D gene (6 bases). V dropped 0 bases and J dropped 3 bases, with 13 bases sitting between them. The CDR3 extends over 15 amino acids. Looked up from germline, CDR1 is SGHRS and CDR2 is YFSETQ. The CDR3 reads CASSLGPGVIYEQYF. DNA for the CDR3: TGCGCCAGCAGCTTGGGTCCGGGAGTCATCTACGAGCAGTACTTC.

The J gene is TRBJ2-7, the V gene TRBV5-5; D might be TRBD1 (6 bases). The germline CDR1 and CDR2 sequences are SGHKS and YYEKEE (reference sequence). V was clipped by 0 bases and J by 6 bases, with 13 bases between them. The CDR3 has 14 residues. DNA of the CDR3: TGTGCCAGCAGCTTGGGGTACAGGGTACTCGAGCAGTACTTC. Translating it yields CASSLGYRVLEQYF.

V is TRBV4-1 and J is TRBJ2-3, with 7 positions matching TRBD2. Trimming removed 4 bases from V and 1 base from J; junction bases left unmatched: 2. Germline assignment: CDR1 MGHRA and CDR2 YSYEKL. CDR3 length equals 14 residues. This CDR3 is CASSLTSGTDTQYF. The CDR3 DNA sequence: TGCGCCAGCAGCCTTACTAGCGGCACAGATACGCAGTATTTT.

The chain recombines TRBV29-1 with TRBJ1-2; 8 bases align to TRBD1. CDR3 length: 12 amino acids. Germline V gene data show CDR1 as SQVTM and CDR2 as ANQGSEA. V shed 6 bases, J shed 3 bases, and the junction held 3 bases outside the gene matches. DNA of the CDR3: TGCAGCGTCCAGGGGGCTGACTATGGCTACACCTTC. This encodes CSVQGADYGYTF.

This clone showed up just a few times. The chain employs TRBV27 and TRBJ1-5, with D perhaps matching TRBD1 (5 bases). The CDR3 runs 14 residues. Trimming cost V 2 bases and J 1 base, with 6 bases left between them. CDR1 MNHEY and CDR2 SMNVEV come from the germline V gene (reference sequence). CDR3 DNA sequence: TGTGCCAGCAGTTTAGGGGGGAGCAATCAGCCCCAGCATTTT. It specifies CASSLGGSNQPQHF.

The chain joins TRBV9 to TRBJ2-2, with 10 bases matching TRBD1. Germline values: CDR1 SGDLS, CDR2 YYNGEE. There are 17 residues in the CDR3. V gave up 0 bases and J gave up 5 bases; unmatched junction bases: 7. This CDR3 reads CASSVDPGQGRTGELFF. In DNA form, the CDR3 reads TGTGCCAGCAGCGTAGACCCGGGACAGGGGAGAACCGGGGAGCTGTTTTTT.

The rearrangement uses TRBV10-3 and TRBJ2-1; 14 bases line up with TRBD2. Unmatched junction bases numbered 11, after V lost 6 bases and J lost 4 bases. CDR3 length: 18 residues. Per germline, CDR1 ENHRY and CDR2 SYGVKD. The CDR3 loop is CAIRGGTSGRSKYNEQFF. The CDR3 coding sequence is TGTGCCATCAGGGGGGGGACTAGCGGGAGAAGTAAGTACAATGAGCAGTTCTTC.

This chain joins TRBV7-2 and TRBJ1-3, with D unresolved. Germline assignment: CDR1 SGHTA and CDR2 FQGNSA. V shed 4 bases and J shed 1 base, with 14 bases lying between them. This CDR3 has 16 amino acids. CDR3 in amino acids: CASSSIQSLSGNTIYF. In DNA, the CDR3 is TGTGCCAGCAGCTCGATCCAGTCCCTTTCTGGAAACACCATATATTTT.

The chain has TRBV4-3 and TRBJ2-1; D not resolved. CDR3 size: 16 residues. Between the trimmed V and J ends, which lost 2 bases and 0 bases, there was a span of 11 bases. CDR1 and CDR2 from the germline V gene are LGHNA and YSLEER. The CDR3 sequence: CASSQISEFSYNEQFF. In nucleotides, the CDR3 is TGCGCCAGCAGCCAAATTTCGGAGTTCTCCTACAATGAGCAGTTCTTC.